This TCR beta chain comes out of a study of blood T cell repertoires in COVID-19. Whole-study context: The origin of the acute and convalescent COVID-19 samples was the United States, Italy and Spain.

The germline gives CDR1 LNHDA, CDR2 SQIVND (reference sequence). Unmatched junction bases numbered 13, after V lost 6 bases and J lost 0 bases. The CDR3 length is 18 residues. Assay: immunoSEQ multiplex PCR; the TCRdb copy retains only in-frame clones and omits some. Here the sample spans around 180,000 clones, roughly 89% being singletons. Material: PBMCs or T cells enriched from blood (not recorded which). The V gene is TRBV19, the J gene TRBJ2-3; 9 positions agree with TRBD2. This TCR came from a woman in her thirties or forties with acute COVID-19. For the CDR3, the DNA is TGTGCCAGTAGACCCTCCAAGCGGGGGGCTTCTAGCACAGATACGCAGTATTTT. This gives the protein CASRPSKRGASSTDTQYF.